Sequencing of this T cell receptor beta chain was carried out in a study of early T cells in non-severe SARS-CoV-2 infection. This clonotype turned up a few times. Separate cDNA molecules each had unique molecular identifiers attached to them. TCRdb fed the 5' RACE reads into MiXCR, producing one record per CDR3 protein. The data show around 56,000 distinct CDR3 sequences, with over 10% seen just once and around a tenth held by the top ten. V was cut by 3 bases and J by 3 bases, with 9 bases left in between. The CDR3 loop spans 13 amino acids. The germline V gene encodes CDR1 MDHEN and CDR2 SYDVKM. The specimen was whole blood, collected at baseline. The chain joins TRBV28 to TRBJ2-7; D is undetermined. This TCR was sampled from an adult who was a healthcare worker with PCR-confirmed SARS-CoV-2 infection or an uninfected control (not recorded which). Written as DNA, the CDR3 is TGTGCCAGCAGTTTCCCGGCCGGCTACGAGCAGTACTTC. This gives the protein CASSFPAGYEQYF.